This TCR beta chain originates from a study of lymphopenia after photon versus proton radiotherapy (dated by TCRdb to between 2018 and 2021). General notes on the study: The study compared the immunological effects of photon versus proton radiation therapy in patients with gastrointestinal tumors who developed high-grade lymphopenia. The cohort included 20 to 25 patients with gastrointestinal tumors who developed lymphopenia after receiving either photon or proton therapy. The goal of the study was to characterize the differences between the two radiation modalities in how they affect the immune system.

Of note for this clone: Its specific antigen is unknown. No much larger clone is present one base from it, and per-base qualities are unavailable.

The library was made by the immunoSEQ multiplex PCR assay. T cell repertoires were profiled by deep sequencing of rearranged TCR beta loci, alongside multiparametric flow cytometry. TCRdb provides this immuneACCESS table in a form limited to in-frame rearrangements. Some clones are lacking; in checked studies, under half of them reflect an unresolved V gene, and why the rest are absent is not known. Counted in this sample were under 30,000 clones; around 84% of them appeared once. The ten top clones hold about a quarter of the sample. Based on the germline V gene, the CDR1 and CDR2 sequences are KGHSH and LQKENI. Clipping removes 4 bases from V and 1 base from J, with 6 as the unmatched junction base count. Inclusive of the bounding cysteine and phenylalanine, the CDR3 is 16 residues long. Only the CDR3 region is kept as DNA, spanning 48 bases read in frame from base 1. Summary of the overall study and its limitations: Across the cohort, an inverse correlation was found between a larger post-nadir drop in TCR diversity and overall survival time among patients who died. After the lymphocyte count nadir, photon-treated repertoires showed oligoclonal expansion, especially of CD8+ Temra cells, which drove the drop in diversity. Proton-treated patients stayed relatively stable during treatment, while photon-treated patients lost naive T cells and TCR diversity and gained effector/memory populations. The survival association was assessed only in patients who died, and better survival with proton therapy was presented by the authors as a possibility rather than a demonstrated result.

This sample comprised peripheral blood, obtained from a patient treated with photon-based radiotherapy. The TCR sequence derives from a man aged 40-55 years with gastric cancer. The chain uses TRBV18 and TRBJ2-1; 8 bases in the middle match TRBD1. The CDR3 reads CASSRTGIGSYNEQFF. The bases read TGTGCCAGCTCACGGACAGGGATTGGGTCCTACAATGAGCAGTTCTTC.